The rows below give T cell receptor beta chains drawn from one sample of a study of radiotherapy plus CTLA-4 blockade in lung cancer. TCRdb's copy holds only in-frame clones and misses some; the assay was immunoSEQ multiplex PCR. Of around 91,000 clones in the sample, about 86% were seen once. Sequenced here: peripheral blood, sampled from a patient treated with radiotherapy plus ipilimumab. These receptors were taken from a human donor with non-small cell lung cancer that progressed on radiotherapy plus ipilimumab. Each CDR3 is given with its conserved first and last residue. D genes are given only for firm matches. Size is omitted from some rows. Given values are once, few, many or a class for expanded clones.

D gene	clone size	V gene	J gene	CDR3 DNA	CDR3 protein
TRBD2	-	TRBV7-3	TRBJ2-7	TGTGCCAGCAGCTCGGGGACTAGCGGGAGAGGCGGCGAGCAGTACTTC	CASSSGTSGRGGEQYF
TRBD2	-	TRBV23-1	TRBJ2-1	TGCGCCAGCACCGCTCCGGGACTAGCGGGTAGCTCCTACAATGAGCAGTTCTTC	CASTAPGLAGSSYNEQFF
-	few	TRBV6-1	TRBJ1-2	TGTGCCAGCAGGGGGGGGGACATACCCGAGGGCTACACCTTC	CASRGGDIPEGYTF
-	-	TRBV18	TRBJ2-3	TGTGCCAGCTCCACAGGTGACGATACGCAGTATTTT	CASSTGDDTQYF
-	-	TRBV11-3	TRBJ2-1	TGTGCCAGCAGCTTAGGACTAGGAGAGCAGTTCTTC	CASSLGLGEQFF
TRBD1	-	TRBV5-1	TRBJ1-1	TGCGCCAGCAGCCCGTTGACCGGGACAGGTAATGTTGAAGCTTTCTTT	CASSPLTGTGNVEAFF
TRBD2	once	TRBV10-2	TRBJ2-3	TGCGCCAGCCGCGGTCAACCTAGCGGGAGAGCAGATACGCAGTATTTT	CASRGQPSGRADTQYF
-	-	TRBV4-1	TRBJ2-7	TGCGCCAGCAGCCAAGGAACGACGAATACCTACGAGCAGTACTTC	CASSQGTTNTYEQYF
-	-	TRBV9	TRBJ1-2	TGTGCCAGCGCGGTCCAGGCATCCCTTTATGGCTACACCTTC	CASAVQASLYGYTF
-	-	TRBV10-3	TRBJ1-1	TGTGCCATCAGTGACAGGGTAGCTGAAGCTTTCTTT	CAISDRVAEAFF
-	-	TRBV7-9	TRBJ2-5	TGTGCCAGCAGCGAACGGGGGGCATGGCAGGAGACCCAGTACTTC	CASSERGAWQETQYF
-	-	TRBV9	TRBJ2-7	TGTGCCAGCAGCGTAGGGGGAGAGGGTTACGAGCAGTACTTC	CASSVGGEGYEQYF
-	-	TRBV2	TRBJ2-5	TGTGCCAGCAGTGAACGACCTCGGCAGACCCAGTACTTC	CASSERPRQTQYF
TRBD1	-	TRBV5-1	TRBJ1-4	TGCGCCAGCAGACAGGGGGCTAGTGGAACTAATGAAAAACTGTTTTTT	CASRQGASGTNEKLFF
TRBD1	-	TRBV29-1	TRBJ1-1	TGCAGCGTTCGTAACGACAGGGTGATTATGAACACTGAAGCTTTCTTT	CSVRNDRVIMNTEAFF
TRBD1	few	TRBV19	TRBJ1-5	TGTGCCAGTAAACCCACGGGGGCAGGGGGCGTTCAGCCCCAGCATTTT	CASKPTGAGGVQPQHF
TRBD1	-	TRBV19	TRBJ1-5	TGTGCCAGTTCGGACAGGGTTAGACAGCCCCAGCATTTT	CASSDRVRQPQHF
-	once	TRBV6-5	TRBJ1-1	TGTGCCAGCAGACGAACAGGGCTAACCTCAAACGAAGCTTTCTTT	CASRRTGLTSNEAFF
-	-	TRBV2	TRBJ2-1	TGTGCCAGCAGTGCTGCGACCTCCTACAATGAGCAGTTCTTC	CASSAATSYNEQFF
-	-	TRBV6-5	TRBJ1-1	TGTGCCAGCAGTTCCCACAGGACACTCGGGGCTTTCTTT	CASSSHRTLGAFF
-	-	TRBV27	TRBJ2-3	TGTGCCAGCAGCACCAATGGAAGGGCCACAGATACGCAGTATTTT	CASSTNGRATDTQYF
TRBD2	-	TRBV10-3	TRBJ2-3	TGTGCCAGCGGTTCCGGGAGGCGCACAGATACGCAGTATTTT	CASGSGRRTDTQYF
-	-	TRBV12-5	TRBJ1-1	TGTGCTAGTGGCCTGGCCCTCGGGGTGGTCTTT	CASGLALGVVF
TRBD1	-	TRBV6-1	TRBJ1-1	TGTGCCAGCAGTGAGGGACAGCCGAACACTGAAGCTTTCTTT	CASSEGQPNTEAFF
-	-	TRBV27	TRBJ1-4	TGTGCCAGCAGTCCCCAGCCGGATGAAAAACTGTTTTTT	CASSPQPDEKLFF
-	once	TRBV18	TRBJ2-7	TGTGCCAGCTCACCGCAGGGAGCATACGAGCAGTACTTC	CASSPQGAYEQYF
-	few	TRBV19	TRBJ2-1	TGTGCCAGTATGCAGCGAGAGAACTTCGCGTATGAGCAGTTCTTC	CASMQRENFAYEQFF
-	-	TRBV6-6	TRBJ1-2	TGTGCCAGCAGTACCATGGGGCAGGGAGGCTACACCTTC	CASSTMGQGGYTF
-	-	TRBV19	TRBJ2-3	TGTGCCAGTAGTAACCCCCGGGGTAGCGGTAGCACAGATACGCAGTATTTT	CASSNPRGSGSTDTQYF
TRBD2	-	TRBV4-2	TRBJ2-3	TGTGCCAGCAGCCGAGCCGGGACTAGCGCCACAGATACGCAGTATTTT	CASSRAGTSATDTQYF
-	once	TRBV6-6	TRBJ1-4	TGTGCCAGCAGTGACGGTTCGGGGGGAAATGAAAAACTGTTTTTT	CASSDGSGGNEKLFF
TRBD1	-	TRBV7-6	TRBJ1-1	TGTGCCAGCAGCCTACAGGGGGCGCCGGTAACTGAAGCTTTCTTT	CASSLQGAPVTEAFF
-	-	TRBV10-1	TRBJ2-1	TGCGCCAGCGGGCCTGGCGGCCTTGGGAATGAGCAGTTCTTC	CASGPGGLGNEQFF
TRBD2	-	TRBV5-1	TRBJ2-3	TGCGCCAGCAGCTTGGTCGGGTCGACTAGCAGCACAGATACGCAGTATTTT	CASSLVGSTSSTDTQYF
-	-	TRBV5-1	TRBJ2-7	TGCGCCAGCAGTCCTCTGCCGACAGGAGAGTACGAGCAGTACTTC	CASSPLPTGEYEQYF
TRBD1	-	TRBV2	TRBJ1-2	TGTGCCACCAAACAGGGGATAAGCTATGGCTACACCTTC	CATKQGISYGYTF
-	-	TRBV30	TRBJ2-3	TGTGCCTGGAGTGTATCCCCAGATACGCAGTATTTT	CAWSVSPDTQYF
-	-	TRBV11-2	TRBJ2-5	TGTGCCAGCAGCTTAGATGAGACCCAGTACTTC	CASSLDETQYF
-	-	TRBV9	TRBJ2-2	TGTGCCAGCAGCGTAGTCGTAGACACCGGGGAGCTGTTTTTT	CASSVVVDTGELFF
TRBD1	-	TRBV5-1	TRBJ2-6	TGCGCCAGCAACCGCCAACCGTGGGGGACAGGAGGAGTCTCTGGGGCCAACGTCCTGACTTTC	CASNRQPWGTGGVSGANVLTF
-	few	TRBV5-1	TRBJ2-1	TGCGCCAGCAGCCCCGGGGCGTTAGGGGACAATGAGCAGTTCTTC	CASSPGALGDNEQFF
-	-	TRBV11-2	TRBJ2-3	TGTGCCAGCAGCTTAGGAAGGGTGTCTGATACGCAGTATTTT	CASSLGRVSDTQYF
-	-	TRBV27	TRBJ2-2	TGTGCCAGCACCCGAATACCGGGACCATCCATCCACGGGGAGCTGTTTTTT	CASTRIPGPSIHGELFF
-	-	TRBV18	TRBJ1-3	TGTGCCAGCTCACCTCAGGGGATGTCTGGAAACACCATATATTTT	CASSPQGMSGNTIYF
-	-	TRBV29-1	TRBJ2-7	TGCAGCGGAGGAACCAACTACGAGCAGTACTTC	CSGGTNYEQYF
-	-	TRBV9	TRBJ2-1	TGTGCCAGCAGCAGCACTTACCCCGCGCCAAATGAGCAGTTCTTC	CASSSTYPAPNEQFF
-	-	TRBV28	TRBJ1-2	TGTGCCAGCAGTCTGGTGTGGGGGCACCACACCTTC	CASSLVWGHHTF
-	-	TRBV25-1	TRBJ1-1	TGTGCCAGCAGTGAAGCAGGGTTCACTGAAGCTTTCTTT	CASSEAGFTEAFF
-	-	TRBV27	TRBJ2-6	TGTGCCGCCCGACCCGCTGGGGCCAACGTCCTGACTTTC	CAARPAGANVLTF
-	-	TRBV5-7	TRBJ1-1	TGTGCCAGCAGCTTGTTAACAGGCTGGGGGAACACTGAAGCTTTCTTT	CASSLLTGWGNTEAFF
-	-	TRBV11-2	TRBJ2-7	TGTGCCAGCAGCCTCGGGACATACTACGAGCAGTACTTC	CASSLGTYYEQYF
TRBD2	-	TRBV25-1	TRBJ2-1	TGTGCCAGCAGCCTCGGAACGGCGGGAGACTACAATGAGCAGTTCTTC	CASSLGTAGDYNEQFF
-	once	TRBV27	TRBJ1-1	TGTGCCAGCAGGAAAAGCCGGGCCCCGAACACTGAAGCTTTCTTT	CASRKSRAPNTEAFF
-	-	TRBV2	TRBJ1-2	TGTGCCAGCAGTGAACCGGGACCGCTATATGGCTACACCTTC	CASSEPGPLYGYTF
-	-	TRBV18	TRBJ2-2	TGTGCCAGCTCATCCCCCACAGGGAGGCACACCGGGGAGCTGTTTTTT	CASSSPTGRHTGELFF
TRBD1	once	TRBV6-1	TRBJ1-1	TGTGCCAGCAGTAGACACAGGGGCGCAAACACTGAAGCTTTCTTT	CASSRHRGANTEAFF
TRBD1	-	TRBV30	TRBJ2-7	TGTGCCTGGACCGGACAGGTGTTGTCCGAGCAGTACTTC	CAWTGQVLSEQYF